This T cell receptor beta chain was observed in a study of beta chain features in type 1 diabetes (dated by TCRdb to 2016 to 2019). With regard to the full study: Mean age, gender distribution, total cell number and subset yield did not differ between patients and healthy donors. A total of 100 million to 110 million sorted cells were examined across all samples, and a strong correlation was observed between cell number per subset and RNA yield. Regulatory and stem cell-like memory subsets were obtained from only 8 patients and roughly eight healthy donors, while naive and central memory subsets were obtained from all 28 donors. The study compared the TCRB repertoires of sorted circulating CD4+ T cell subsets in recently diagnosed type 1 diabetes patients with those in matched healthy donors. Results the study describes overall, beyond this receptor: Because the HLA sub-analyses included only small numbers of individuals, any influence of HLA type on TCRB rearrangement was left unresolved. Because cDNA rather than genomic DNA was sequenced, highly expressing activated cells could have been over-represented, although no difference in activation and CD3 levels was found between groups. Type 1 diabetes patients showed a moderate but significant shortening of TCRB CDR3 length in all four CD4+ subsets. PCR may preferentially amplify shorter templates, but because patient and control samples were amplified and corrected together, any resulting skew would affect both groups equally. At VDJ recombination sites, patients with type 1 diabetes made fewer insertions and deleted more nucleotides, a pattern implying thymic rearrangement abnormalities. Naive, central memory and regulatory TCRB repertoires appeared to be more alike among patients than among healthy donors.

All of the isolated RNA was reverse transcribed with the High Capacity cDNA Reverse Transcription Kit, so expressed TCRB transcripts were sequenced. Deep immunoSEQ sequencing was performed on naive, central memory and regulatory T cell samples, with an average of roughly 4 million total reads per sample. After sorted cells were lysed in RLT buffer, RNA was extracted with DNase-treated RNeasy Micro or Mini kits, with the choice depending on cell number. To prevent cross-contamination, every cell subset was processed on its own, while patient and healthy donor samples were processed together. The immunoSEQ multiplex PCR was used to amplify TCRB sequences from cDNA, yielding 87-bp fragments that span the CDR3 region. The amplicons were sequenced using the Illumina HiSeq platform. The paper's processing steps were these. PCR bias was corrected computationally using synthetic template baselines, and reads within Hamming distance 2 were collapsed, with unmergeable singletons discarded. Reads were aligned against IMGT to assign V, D and J genes, CDR3 length and insertions or deletions at six rearrangement sites. Within each subset, clonotype counts were normalized to the number of sorted cells before true diversity and Gini coefficients were calculated with the tcR R package. The overlap coefficient, calculated on TCRB nucleotide sequences, was used to measure repertoire sharing. Out-of-frame TCRB sequences from naive cells were analyzed to stand in for the pre-selection repertoire. Not all clones reach the TCRdb copy of this immuneACCESS table, which keeps in-frame sequences only. Checked studies attribute under half of the gap to unresolved V genes and leave the rest unexplained. That table gives V, J and clone size, and the DNA gave D and trimming. In this sample the table shows a few hundred thousand clones, roughly 13% of which occur a single time. The ten largest clones represent about 0.04% of the sample.

CDR1 and CDR2, per the germline V gene, are SQVTM and ANQGSEA. V was cut back by 0 bases and J by 4 bases, leaving a gap of 15 bases between them. Taken from cysteine to phenylalanine, the CDR3 has 15 residues. Left in the record is the CDR3 DNA by itself, 45 bases read in frame from the first base. Each donor gave one peripheral blood draw, roughly 0.12 L on average, collected into heparinised tubes. A BD FACSAria II was used to sort naive, central memory, regulatory and stem cell-like memory CD4+ T cells with a panel that included CD45RO, CCR7, CD25, CD127, CD95 and CD27. Purity was above 95% for every sorted population. PBMCs were isolated right away by Lymphoprep density gradient centrifugation and were stained directly, without culture. To minimize batch effects, samples were stained and sorted in pairs, one healthy donor with one patient per experiment. Remarks on this clone: It has no known antigen specificity. Per-base qualities were not stored, and no clone one base away is much larger.

The sequence derives from a young man in good health. The chain was built from TRBV29-1 and TRBJ1-1; possibly the D gene is TRBD1, per 5 matching bases. The source material was naive CD4+ T cells from blood. The cell subset or site label corresponds to: true naive CD4+ T cells. The CDR3 reads CSVEDFGGYGTEAFF. The DNA reads as follows: TGCAGCGTTGAAGATTTTGGGGGTTACGGCACTGAAGCTTTCTTT.